The text below deals with one TCR beta chain. No antigen is known for it. The PCR employed 60 Vbeta primers together with 13 Jbeta primers. Sequenced by immunoSEQ multiplex PCR; TCRdb stores in-frame clones only, minus some. The table shows more than 90,000 clones, with more than 65% occurring only once. This sample is drawn from a study of cytomegalovirus exposure and HLA in healthy donors. Study outcomes and limitations: For presence/absence analyses, sequencing depth was assumed to be roughly uniform across donors. As a later analysis showed, several of the most significant clusters appeared to be linked to common viral pathogens.

V shed 4 bases and J 5 bases; nucleotides not matched to a gene: 7. Germline-derived CDR1 and CDR2 are LNHNV and YYDKDF (reference sequence). This CDR3 is built from 14 residues. The sample was PBMCs. The clonotype originates from a human donor in good health. The chain couples TRBV15 to TRBJ2-5; the match to TRBD2 covers 7 bases. CDR3: CATSNGGTLETQYF. The CDR3 nucleotides are TGTGCCACCAGCAACGGGGGGACCCTTGAGACCCAGTACTTC.